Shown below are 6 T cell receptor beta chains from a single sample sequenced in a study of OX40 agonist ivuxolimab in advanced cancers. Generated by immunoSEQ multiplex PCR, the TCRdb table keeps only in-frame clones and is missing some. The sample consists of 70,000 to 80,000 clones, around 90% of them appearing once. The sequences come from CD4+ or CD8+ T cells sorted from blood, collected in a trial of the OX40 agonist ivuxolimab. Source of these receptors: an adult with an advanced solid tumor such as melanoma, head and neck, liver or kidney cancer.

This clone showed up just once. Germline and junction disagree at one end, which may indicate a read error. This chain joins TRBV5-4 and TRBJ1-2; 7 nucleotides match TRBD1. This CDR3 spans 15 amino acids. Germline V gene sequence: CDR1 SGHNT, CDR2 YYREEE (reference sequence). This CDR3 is CASSQALQGNQGYTF. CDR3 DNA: TGCGCCAGCAGCCAAGCCCTACAGGGGAATCAGGGCTACACCTTC. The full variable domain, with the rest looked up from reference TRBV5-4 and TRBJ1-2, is ETGVTQSPTHLIKTRGQQVTLRCSSQSGHNTVSWYQQALGQGPQFIFQYYREEENGRGNFPPRFSGLQFPNYSSELNVNALELDDSALYLCASSQALQGNQGYTFGSGTRLTVV.

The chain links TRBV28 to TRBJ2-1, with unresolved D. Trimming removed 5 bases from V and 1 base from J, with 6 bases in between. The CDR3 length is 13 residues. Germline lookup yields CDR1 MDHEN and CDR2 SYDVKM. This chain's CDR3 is CASSGESYNEQFF. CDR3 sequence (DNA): TGTGCCAGCAGTGGAGAATCCTACAATGAGCAGTTCTTC.

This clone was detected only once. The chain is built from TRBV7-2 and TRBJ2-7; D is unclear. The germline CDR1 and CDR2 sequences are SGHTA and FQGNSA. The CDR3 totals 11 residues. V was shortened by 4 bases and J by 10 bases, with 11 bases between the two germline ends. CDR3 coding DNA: TGTGCCAGCAGCTCGGGTAATCTCCAGTACTTC. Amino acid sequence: CASSSGNLQYF.

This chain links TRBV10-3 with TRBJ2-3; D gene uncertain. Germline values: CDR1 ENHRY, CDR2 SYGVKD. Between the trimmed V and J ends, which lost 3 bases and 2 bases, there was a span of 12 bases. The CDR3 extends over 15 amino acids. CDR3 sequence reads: CAISEKTHLTDTQYF. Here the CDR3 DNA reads TGTGCCATCAGTGAAAAGACCCACCTCACAGATACGCAGTATTTT.

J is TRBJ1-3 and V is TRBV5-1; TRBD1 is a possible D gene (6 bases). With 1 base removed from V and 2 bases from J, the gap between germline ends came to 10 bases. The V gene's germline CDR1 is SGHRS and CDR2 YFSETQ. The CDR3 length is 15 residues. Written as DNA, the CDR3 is TGCGCCAGCAGCTTGAATACAGGGACTGGAAACACCATATATTTT. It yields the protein CASSLNTGTGNTIYF.

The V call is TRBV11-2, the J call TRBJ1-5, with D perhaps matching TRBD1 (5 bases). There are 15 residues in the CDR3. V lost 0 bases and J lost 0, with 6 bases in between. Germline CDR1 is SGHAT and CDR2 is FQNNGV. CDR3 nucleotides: TGTGCCAGCAGCTTAGAAGGGGCTAGCAATCAGCCCCAGCATTTT. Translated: CASSLEGASNQPQHF.